Listed below are T cell receptor beta chains from one sample, sequenced in a study of PD-1 blockade in mismatch repair-deficient tumors. Profiling relied on immunoSEQ multiplex PCR, and the TCRdb table lists in-frame clones only, not all of them. The sample lists roughly 120,000 clones; approximately 91% were seen once. The specimen was peripheral blood, collected just under 74 weeks after starting pembrolizumab. Receptors were obtained from an adult with mismatch repair-deficient cancer. Each CDR3 is given with its conserved first and last residue. Each record gives: clone size, V gene, D gene, J gene, CDR3 DNA, CDR3 protein. D genes are given only for firm matches. Clone size appears in some rows only: once, few, many, or a class for an expanded clone.

>.|TRBV27|.|TRBJ2-1
TGTGCCAGCAGTTCGGACAGCGAATACAACAATGAGCAGTTCTTC
CASSSDSEYNNEQFF
>.|TRBV5-8|.|TRBJ2-7
TGTGCCAGCAGCCCACCCACGGGTTACGAGCAGTACTTC
CASSPPTGYEQYF
>.|TRBV6-4|TRBD1|TRBJ2-7
TGTGCCAGCAGCGTTCGACAGGGGGCTTTCGCCTACGAGCAGTACTTC
CASSVRQGAFAYEQYF
>once|TRBV5-5|.|TRBJ1-1
TGTGCCAGCAGCAAGAACACTGAAGCTTTCTTT
CASSKNTEAFF
>.|TRBV15|.|TRBJ2-1
TGTGCCACCAGCAGCGACGAAACCAACAATGAGCAGTTCTTC
CATSSDETNNEQFF
>.|TRBV27|TRBD2|TRBJ2-5
TGTGCCAGCAGTCCCCTGCTAGCGGGAAGTCAAGAGACCCAGTACTTC
CASSPLLAGSQETQYF
>once|TRBV28|.|TRBJ2-7
TGTGCCAGCAGTTTACTAGCTTATGGCTCCTACGAGCAGTACTTC
CASSLLAYGSYEQYF
>.|TRBV13|.|TRBJ2-7
TGTGCCAGCAGCTTAGGGACACACTACGAGCAGTACTTC
CASSLGTHYEQYF
>.|TRBV13|TRBD2|TRBJ2-5
TGTGCCAGCAGCTTATACGGGGGGAGGCCCCAAGAGACCCAGTACTTC
CASSLYGGRPQETQYF
>once|TRBV10-3|TRBD2|TRBJ2-2
TGTGCCATCTCTGGTAGCGGGAGTAACGGGGAGCTGTTTTTT
CAISGSGSNGELFF
>.|TRBV7-2|TRBD1|TRBJ1-5
TGTGCCAGCAGCTTAGACAGGGGGCGGCAGCCCCAGCATTTT
CASSLDRGRQPQHF
>.|TRBV11-3|.|TRBJ2-1
TGTGCCAGCAGCTTAGATAGAGGGCCTCCGTCTAATGAGCAGTTCTTC
CASSLDRGPPSNEQFF
>.|TRBV11-2|TRBD2|TRBJ2-1
TGTGCCAGCAGCTTATCCGCGGGAGAGTTTTACAATGAGCAGTTCTTC
CASSLSAGEFYNEQFF
>.|TRBV4-3|.|TRBJ1-2
TGCGCCAGCAGCCAAGATTTGGCAGGGATCCTCTCTGGCTACACCTTC
CASSQDLAGILSGYTF